The present entry profiles one TCR beta chain with its context. The CDR3 length is 15 residues. Germline CDR1 LNHDA, CDR2 SQIVND (reference sequence). Deletions cut 4 bases from V and 2 bases from J, with 14 bases between. TCR beta VDJ combinations and CDR3 sequences were profiled from genomic DNA. MiXCR was run by TCRdb on the reads, yielding one entry per CDR3 protein. The sample holds approximately 190,000 distinct CDR3 sequences, approximately 48% seen once. Previously, flow cytometry had revealed CD8+CD57+ cell expansion in the patients chosen for sequencing. The entry originates in a study of CD8+CD57+ T cells in acquired aplastic anemia.

This chain connects TRBV19 to TRBJ2-5; D is perhaps TRBD2 (5 bases). Sequenced: sorted CD4+, CD8+, or CD8+CD57+ T cells (not recorded which) from PBMCs. The receptor was isolated from a human donor with aplastic anemia. The CDR3 coding sequence is TGTGCCAGTAGTACCACCAGCAGCGGACAAGAGACCCAGTACTTC. It encodes CASSTTSSGQETQYF.